These T cell receptor beta chains were read from a single sample in a study of cytomegalovirus exposure and HLA in healthy donors. Assay: immunoSEQ multiplex PCR; the TCRdb copy retains only in-frame clones and omits some. The table records about 95,000 clones, about 76% of them present only once. The sequenced sample was PBMCs. Receptors were obtained from a woman in her thirties or forties in good health and CMV-seronegative. The CDR3 runs from the conserved cysteine through the conserved F or W. Each record gives: D gene, V gene, clone size, J gene, CDR3 protein, CDR3 DNA. A D gene is named only where the DNA matches it firmly. A clone size is listed for some rows: how often the clone was seen (once, few, many), or a class if it is expanded.

d_gene: NA
v_gene: TRBV27
abundance: NA
j_gene: TRBJ2-7
CDR3aa: CASSLSGTKYEQYF
CDR3nt: TGTGCCAGCAGTTTGTCCGGGACAAAATACGAGCAGTACTTC

d_gene: NA
v_gene: TRBV5-6
abundance: few
j_gene: TRBJ1-5
CDR3aa: CASSFQNQPQHF
CDR3nt: TGTGCCAGCAGCTTTCAGAATCAGCCCCAGCATTTT

d_gene: NA
v_gene: TRBV15
abundance: NA
j_gene: TRBJ1-3
CDR3aa: CATQLSSGNTIYF
CDR3nt: TGTGCCACCCAACTTTCCTCTGGAAACACCATATATTTT

d_gene: NA
v_gene: TRBV7-9
abundance: NA
j_gene: TRBJ1-4
CDR3aa: CASSQLDGGGEKLFF
CDR3nt: TGTGCCAGCAGCCAACTCGACGGGGGGGGTGAAAAACTGTTTTTT

d_gene: TRBD1
v_gene: TRBV30
abundance: NA
j_gene: TRBJ2-1
CDR3aa: CAWSAGTGPYNEQFF
CDR3nt: TGTGCCTGGAGTGCCGGGACAGGGCCCTACAATGAGCAGTTCTTC

d_gene: NA
v_gene: TRBV7-6
abundance: NA
j_gene: TRBJ2-7
CDR3aa: CASSYRDDEQYF
CDR3nt: TGTGCTAGCAGCTACAGGGACGACGAGCAGTACTTC

d_gene: NA
v_gene: TRBV5-6
abundance: NA
j_gene: TRBJ2-1
CDR3aa: CASSLGVEQFF
CDR3nt: TGTGCCAGCAGCCTAGGGGTTGAGCAGTTCTTC

d_gene: TRBD1
v_gene: TRBV2
abundance: NA
j_gene: TRBJ1-5
CDR3aa: CASNGDRGLNQPQHF
CDR3nt: TGTGCCAGCAATGGGGACAGGGGGCTAAATCAGCCCCAGCATTTT

d_gene: NA
v_gene: TRBV7-9
abundance: NA
j_gene: TRBJ1-2
CDR3aa: CASRQNSNYGYTF
CDR3nt: TGTGCCAGCAGACAAAACAGCAACTATGGCTACACCTTC

d_gene: NA
v_gene: TRBV12-5
abundance: NA
j_gene: TRBJ1-1
CDR3aa: CASGRGTNTEAFF
CDR3nt: TGTGCTAGTGGTCGTGGTACAAACACTGAAGCTTTCTTT

d_gene: TRBD1
v_gene: TRBV9
abundance: NA
j_gene: TRBJ2-1
CDR3aa: CASSYLTGTGGRDEQFF
CDR3nt: TGTGCCAGCAGCTATCTTACCGGGACAGGGGGCCGGGATGAGCAGTTCTTC

d_gene: NA
v_gene: TRBV30
abundance: NA
j_gene: TRBJ1-1
CDR3aa: CAWSVLTEAFF
CDR3nt: TGTGCCTGGAGTGTACTTACTGAAGCTTTCTTT

d_gene: NA
v_gene: TRBV29-1
abundance: NA
j_gene: TRBJ2-5
CDR3aa: CSVEPSGTLETQYF
CDR3nt: TGCAGCGTTGAACCCTCCGGGACATTAGAGACCCAGTACTTC

d_gene: NA
v_gene: TRBV18
abundance: NA
j_gene: TRBJ1-1
CDR3aa: CASSPVTGRMNTEAFF
CDR3nt: TGTGCCAGCTCACCAGTTACGGGAAGGATGAACACTGAAGCTTTCTTT

d_gene: NA
v_gene: TRBV6-5
abundance: NA
j_gene: TRBJ2-6
CDR3aa: CASSRGDGANVLTF
CDR3nt: TGTGCCAGCAGTCGGGGAGACGGAGCCAACGTCCTGACTTTC

d_gene: NA
v_gene: TRBV27
abundance: NA
j_gene: TRBJ1-6
CDR3aa: CASSLEAPNSPLHF
CDR3nt: TGTGCCAGCAGTTTAGAGGCCCCTAATTCACCCCTCCACTTT

d_gene: NA
v_gene: TRBV6-5
abundance: NA
j_gene: TRBJ1-3
CDR3aa: CASCRISGNTIYF
CDR3nt: TGTGCCAGCTGTCGTATCTCTGGAAACACCATATATTTT

d_gene: TRBD1
v_gene: TRBV10-3
abundance: NA
j_gene: TRBJ2-7
CDR3aa: CAIRRGQGSYEQYF
CDR3nt: TGTGCCATCAGACGAGGACAGGGCTCCTACGAGCAGTACTTC

d_gene: NA
v_gene: TRBV5-1
abundance: NA
j_gene: TRBJ1-5
CDR3aa: CASSLDPVGEGNQPQHF
CDR3nt: TGCGCCAGCAGCTTGGATCCTGTAGGAGAAGGTAATCAGCCCCAGCATTTT

d_gene: NA
v_gene: TRBV7-9
abundance: few
j_gene: TRBJ1-1
CDR3aa: CASSLALAGVGDTEAFF
CDR3nt: TGTGCCAGCAGCTTAGCGCTCGCAGGGGTAGGGGACACTGAAGCTTTCTTT

d_gene: NA
v_gene: TRBV11-2
abundance: NA
j_gene: TRBJ2-7
CDR3aa: CASSQFGTTTYEQYF
CDR3nt: TGTGCCAGCAGCCAATTCGGGACAACCACCTACGAGCAGTACTTC

d_gene: NA
v_gene: TRBV29-1
abundance: NA
j_gene: TRBJ1-6
CDR3aa: CSVKTGSYNSPLHF
CDR3nt: TGCAGCGTCAAGACAGGCTCCTATAATTCACCCCTCCACTTT

d_gene: NA
v_gene: TRBV9
abundance: NA
j_gene: TRBJ1-2
CDR3aa: CASSPDSNYGYTF
CDR3nt: TGTGCCAGCAGCCCAGACAGTAACTATGGCTACACCTTC

d_gene: TRBD2
v_gene: TRBV10-3
abundance: NA
j_gene: TRBJ2-1
CDR3aa: CAIRGVQQEQFF
CDR3nt: TGTGCCATCCGGGGGGTCCAGCAGGAGCAGTTCTTC

d_gene: TRBD2
v_gene: TRBV5-1
abundance: NA
j_gene: TRBJ2-3
CDR3aa: CASSQYLAGASSTDTQYF
CDR3nt: TGCGCCAGCAGTCAATATCTAGCGGGGGCCTCTAGCACAGATACGCAGTATTTT

d_gene: TRBD1
v_gene: TRBV5-4
abundance: NA
j_gene: TRBJ2-1
CDR3aa: CASEGAYNEQFF
CDR3nt: TGTGCCAGCGAGGGGGCTTACAATGAGCAGTTCTTC

d_gene: NA
v_gene: TRBV10-3
abundance: NA
j_gene: TRBJ1-2
CDR3aa: CAVRDNSQGGYTF
CDR3nt: TGTGCCGTCCGGGACAATTCCCAAGGGGGCTACACCTTC

d_gene: TRBD1
v_gene: TRBV5-1
abundance: NA
j_gene: TRBJ1-4
CDR3aa: CASSTGDSQNEKLFF
CDR3nt: TGCGCCAGCAGCACGGGGGACAGCCAAAATGAAAAACTGTTTTTT

d_gene: TRBD1
v_gene: TRBV4-1
abundance: few
j_gene: TRBJ2-5
CDR3aa: CASSQDPPSPGTGSKTQYF
CDR3nt: TGCGCCAGCAGCCAAGATCCACCTTCCCCCGGGACAGGGTCGAAGACCCAGTACTTC

d_gene: TRBD1
v_gene: TRBV6-6
abundance: NA
j_gene: TRBJ1-1
CDR3aa: CASGRFTGGKTEAFF
CDR3nt: TGTGCCAGCGGACGTTTTACAGGGGGCAAGACTGAAGCTTTCTTT

d_gene: TRBD2
v_gene: TRBV11-2
abundance: NA
j_gene: TRBJ2-3
CDR3aa: CASSFSGSSTDTQYF
CDR3nt: TGTGCCAGCAGCTTTAGCGGGTCGAGCACAGATACGCAGTATTTT

d_gene: NA
v_gene: TRBV4-1
abundance: NA
j_gene: TRBJ1-5
CDR3aa: CASSQEKMGRGNQPQHF
CDR3nt: TGCGCCAGCAGCCAAGAGAAGATGGGCAGGGGCAATCAGCCCCAGCATTTT

d_gene: TRBD2
v_gene: TRBV7-2
abundance: NA
j_gene: TRBJ2-1
CDR3aa: CASSLEVVTSHEQFF
CDR3nt: TGTGCCAGCAGCTTAGAGGTCGTGACTAGCCATGAGCAGTTCTTC

d_gene: TRBD2
v_gene: TRBV7-9
abundance: NA
j_gene: TRBJ2-3
CDR3aa: CASSAWGTKTDTQYF
CDR3nt: TGTGCCAGCAGCGCCTGGGGGACTAAGACAGATACGCAGTATTTT

d_gene: NA
v_gene: TRBV19
abundance: once
j_gene: TRBJ1-5
CDR3aa: CASDQSSKGGDQPQHF
CDR3nt: TGTGCCAGTGATCAAAGTTCCAAAGGGGGGGATCAGCCCCAGCATTTT

d_gene: NA
v_gene: TRBV18
abundance: NA
j_gene: TRBJ2-7
CDR3aa: CASSPKDRMITYEQYF
CDR3nt: TGTGCCAGCTCGCCAAAAGACAGGATGATCACCTACGAGCAGTACTTC

d_gene: NA
v_gene: TRBV27
abundance: NA
j_gene: TRBJ1-5
CDR3aa: CASSSEGIPSNQPQHF
CDR3nt: TGTGCCAGCAGTTCGGAGGGAATACCCAGCAATCAGCCCCAGCATTTT

d_gene: TRBD1
v_gene: TRBV6-5
abundance: NA
j_gene: TRBJ1-6
CDR3aa: CASSPGTDNSPLHF
CDR3nt: TGTGCCAGCAGTCCCGGGACAGACAATTCACCCCTCCACTTT

d_gene: TRBD1
v_gene: TRBV27
abundance: NA
j_gene: TRBJ1-6
CDR3aa: CASGTVPSPLHF
CDR3nt: TGTGCCAGCGGGACAGTCCCTTCACCCCTCCACTTT

d_gene: NA
v_gene: TRBV27
abundance: NA
j_gene: TRBJ1-5
CDR3aa: CASSLGGSNQPQHF
CDR3nt: TGTGCCAGCAGTTTAGGCGGGAGCAATCAGCCCCAGCATTTT

d_gene: TRBD1
v_gene: TRBV10-3
abundance: NA
j_gene: TRBJ2-7
CDR3aa: CAISPGQGYEQYF
CDR3nt: TGTGCCATCAGCCCGGGACAGGGCTACGAGCAGTACTTC

d_gene: NA
v_gene: TRBV5-4
abundance: NA
j_gene: TRBJ1-3
CDR3aa: CASGRRGESSGNTIYF
CDR3nt: TGTGCCAGCGGGCGGCGGGGGGAGAGTTCTGGAAACACCATATATTTT

d_gene: TRBD1
v_gene: TRBV19
abundance: NA
j_gene: TRBJ1-5
CDR3aa: CASSTLPGQRDQPQHF
CDR3nt: TGTGCCAGTAGTACCCTCCCGGGACAGCGCGATCAGCCCCAGCATTTT

d_gene: TRBD2
v_gene: TRBV5-6
abundance: NA
j_gene: TRBJ2-7
CDR3aa: CASSLEKAGYEQYF
CDR3nt: TGTGCCAGCAGCTTGGAAAAAGCGGGGTACGAGCAGTACTTC

d_gene: TRBD1
v_gene: TRBV18
abundance: medium-sized
j_gene: TRBJ1-4
CDR3aa: CASSRGQGNEKLFF
CDR3nt: TGTGCCAGCTCCCGAGGACAGGGGAATGAAAAACTGTTTTTT

d_gene: NA
v_gene: TRBV10-3
abundance: NA
j_gene: TRBJ2-3
CDR3aa: CATKITTDQTQYF
CDR3nt: TGTGCCACCAAAATAACGACAGACCAAACGCAGTATTTT

d_gene: TRBD1
v_gene: TRBV27
abundance: NA
j_gene: TRBJ2-5
CDR3aa: CASSSPSTGEETQYF
CDR3nt: TGTGCCAGCAGTTCCCCCTCGACAGGGGAAGAGACCCAGTACTTC

d_gene: TRBD1
v_gene: TRBV6-5
abundance: NA
j_gene: TRBJ1-1
CDR3aa: CASSTDRVRAEAFF
CDR3nt: TGTGCCAGCAGTACCGACAGGGTTAGGGCTGAAGCTTTCTTT

d_gene: TRBD1
v_gene: TRBV6-6
abundance: NA
j_gene: TRBJ2-7
CDR3aa: CASSYGTGGYEQYF
CDR3nt: TGTGCCAGCAGTTACGGGACAGGGGGATACGAGCAGTACTTC

d_gene: NA
v_gene: TRBV7-7
abundance: NA
j_gene: TRBJ2-5
CDR3aa: CASSPSTTAQETQYF
CDR3nt: TGTGCTAGCAGTCCCTCGACGACAGCCCAAGAGACCCAGTACTTC

d_gene: TRBD2
v_gene: TRBV11-3
abundance: NA
j_gene: TRBJ2-2
CDR3aa: CASSLDSLAAQTGELFF
CDR3nt: TGTGCCAGCAGCTTAGATTCCCTAGCGGCACAGACCGGGGAGCTGTTTTTT

d_gene: TRBD1
v_gene: TRBV30
abundance: NA
j_gene: TRBJ1-2
CDR3aa: CAVHRGGGYTF
CDR3nt: TGTGCCGTACACAGGGGCGGTGGCTACACCTTC

d_gene: TRBD1
v_gene: TRBV29-1
abundance: NA
j_gene: TRBJ2-7
CDR3aa: CSVLGQVHEQYF
CDR3nt: TGCAGCGTCCTTGGACAGGTACACGAGCAGTACTTC

d_gene: TRBD2
v_gene: TRBV5-1
abundance: NA
j_gene: TRBJ2-2
CDR3aa: CASSLRAGANTGELFF
CDR3nt: TGCGCCAGCAGCTTAAGAGCGGGGGCGAACACCGGGGAGCTGTTTTTT

d_gene: NA
v_gene: TRBV27
abundance: NA
j_gene: TRBJ2-1
CDR3aa: CASSFWRETDNEQFF
CDR3nt: TGTGCCAGCAGTTTCTGGAGGGAAACCGACAATGAGCAGTTCTTC

d_gene: NA
v_gene: TRBV13
abundance: NA
j_gene: TRBJ1-1
CDR3aa: CASIPNRRGRNTEAFF
CDR3nt: TGTGCCAGCATCCCGAACAGGCGCGGTAGGAACACTGAAGCTTTCTTT

d_gene: TRBD2
v_gene: TRBV5-1
abundance: NA
j_gene: TRBJ2-1
CDR3aa: CASSQGTSGGLSSYNEQFF
CDR3nt: TGCGCCAGCAGCCAAGGGACTAGCGGGGGGTTGAGCTCCTACAATGAGCAGTTCTTC

d_gene: NA
v_gene: TRBV6-1
abundance: NA
j_gene: TRBJ2-7
CDR3aa: CASGVRRSDEQYF
CDR3nt: TGTGCCAGCGGTGTCAGGCGATCCGACGAGCAGTACTTC

d_gene: NA
v_gene: TRBV7-6
abundance: NA
j_gene: TRBJ1-6
CDR3aa: CASSTTGYSPLHF
CDR3nt: TGTGCCAGCAGCACAACAGGGTACTCACCCCTCCACTTT